This T cell receptor beta chain was identified in a study of breast tumors, draining lymph nodes, adjacent tissues (dated by TCRdb to 2016 to 2017). Some background on the complete study: The study compared TCR beta repertoires across tumor, adjacent nontumor tissue and axillary lymph nodes from breast cancer patients. The study was designed to assess the relationships and possible T-cell exchange between tumor, surrounding tissue and draining lymph node repertoires in human breast cancer.

The sequencer listed for this sample is Illumina HiSeq 2000. TCR beta chain libraries were generated by multiplex PCR amplification. The amplified TCR beta chain products were analyzed by high-throughput sequencing. Starting from the raw public reads, TCRdb applied fastp trimming at Q25, assembled clones with MiXCR and retained in-frame beta chains. A single entry per CDR3 protein holds the most common genes and DNA from its merged rows. The sample table records tens of thousands of distinct CDR3 sequences; approximately 45% of these occur just once. The ten top clones hold 10% of the sample. V gives up 1 base and J gives up 10 bases, and the segment between their germline ends measures 11 bases. From the germline V gene (reference sequence), CDR1 is SEHNR and CDR2 is FQNEAQ. Including the terminal cysteine and phenylalanine, the CDR3 comprises 14 residues. Only the CDR3 portion is preserved as DNA: 42 bases, with reading frame beginning at the first base.

Ten or more counts support this clonotype. The antigen it recognizes is unknown. Per-base quality was not reported, and no clone a single base away is much larger than it. Here is what the overall study found, with its caveats: Tumor T-cell repertoires showed less diversity than lymph node repertoires and more diversity than nontumor tissue repertoires, and tumor T-cell repertoires showed preferential V and J gene usage. The similarity between tumor and nontumor tissue repertoires was significantly greater in luminal-like breast cancer than in basal-like breast cancer. The study presented the conclusion that tumor T cells originate in lymph nodes as consistent with a hypothesis, not as something directly demonstrated. A scenario in which most tumor T cells derive from the lymph node and then expand within tumor tissue was judged to be consistent with the data.

The sequencing sample was made of breast tumor tissue. The receptor was isolated from a female donor with breast cancer. Some clones in this sample may be carry-over from other donors' samples. The chain employs TRBV7-9 and TRBJ1-6, with the D segment identity uncertain. The DNA sequence reads TGTGCCAGCAGCTTAGAGGGAGCAGGCTCACCCCTCCACTTT. Its coded protein is CASSLEGAGSPLHF. Joined to the reference TRBV7-9 and TRBJ1-6 proteins, this CDR3 gives the full variable domain: DTGVSQNPRHKITKRGQNVTFRCDPISEHNRLYWYRQTLGQGPEFLTYFQNEAQLEKSRLLSDRFSAERPKGSFSTLEIQRTEQGDSAMYLCASSLEGAGSPLHFGNGTRLTVT.